This TCR beta chain was obtained from a study of radiotherapy plus CTLA-4 blockade in lung cancer. Sequencing used immunoSEQ multiplex PCR; TCRdb keeps in-frame clones, though not all of them. This table has about 97,000 clones, under 85% appearing once. V dropped 5 bases and J dropped 4; count of bases not matched to a gene: 7. This CDR3 has 14 residues. CDR1 SGHRS and CDR2 YFSETQ come from the germline V gene. This clonotype originated in a human donor with non-small cell lung cancer who had a partial response to radiotherapy plus ipilimumab. Some clones in this sample may be carry-over from other donors' samples. This material consisted of peripheral blood, taken from a patient treated with radiotherapy plus ipilimumab. V is TRBV5-1 and J is TRBJ1-2; 8 bases map to TRBD1. CDR3 in amino acids: CASRMTGEGYGYTF. The DNA for the CDR3 is TGCGCCAGCAGGATGACAGGGGAGGGCTATGGCTACACCTTC. Full variable domain (outside the CDR3, taken from reference TRBV5-1 and TRBJ1-2): KAGVTQTPRYLIKTRGQQVTLSCSPISGHRSVSWYQQTPGQGLQFLFEYFSETQRNKGNFPGRFSGRQFSNSRSEMNVSTLELGDSALYLCASRMTGEGYGYTFGSGTRLTVV.